Listed below are T cell receptor beta chains from one sample, sequenced in a study of control samples from healthy donors and cancer patients. Method: immunoSEQ multiplex PCR; TCRdb's copy keeps in-frame clones and lacks some. The sample has 150,000 or so clones, about 94% seen once. The sequencing input was blood. Receptor source: a middle-aged man in good health. Each CDR3 is given without its conserved first and last residue. The order of the fields is J gene, V gene, CDR3 length, clone size, CDR3 protein. Only part of the rows carry a size: once, few, many, or a class if the clone is expanded.

>TRBJ2-1|TRBV5-5|15|NA
ASSPSLGLLAYNEQF
>TRBJ1-5|TRBV28|10|once
ASSLGNQPQH
>TRBJ1-1|TRBV2|11|NA
ASVWQMNTEAF
>TRBJ1-1|TRBV27|12|NA
ASSLSPGDTEAF
>TRBJ2-7|TRBV7-2|12|NA
ASSFAGVPGEQY
>TRBJ1-5|TRBV4-1|13|NA
ASSQGGTPLKPQH
>TRBJ1-6|TRBV29-1|11|NA
SVGRGPNSPLH
>TRBJ1-4|TRBV4-1|11|NA
ASSPGSNEKLF
>TRBJ1-1|TRBV6-5|11|NA
ASSYSGPREAF
>TRBJ2-3|TRBV2|11|NA
ASSSTRADTQY
>TRBJ2-5|TRBV3-1/TRBV3-2|12|NA
ASSPRGPLETQY
>TRBJ2-7|TRBV7-9|12|NA
ASSGFGDRYEQY